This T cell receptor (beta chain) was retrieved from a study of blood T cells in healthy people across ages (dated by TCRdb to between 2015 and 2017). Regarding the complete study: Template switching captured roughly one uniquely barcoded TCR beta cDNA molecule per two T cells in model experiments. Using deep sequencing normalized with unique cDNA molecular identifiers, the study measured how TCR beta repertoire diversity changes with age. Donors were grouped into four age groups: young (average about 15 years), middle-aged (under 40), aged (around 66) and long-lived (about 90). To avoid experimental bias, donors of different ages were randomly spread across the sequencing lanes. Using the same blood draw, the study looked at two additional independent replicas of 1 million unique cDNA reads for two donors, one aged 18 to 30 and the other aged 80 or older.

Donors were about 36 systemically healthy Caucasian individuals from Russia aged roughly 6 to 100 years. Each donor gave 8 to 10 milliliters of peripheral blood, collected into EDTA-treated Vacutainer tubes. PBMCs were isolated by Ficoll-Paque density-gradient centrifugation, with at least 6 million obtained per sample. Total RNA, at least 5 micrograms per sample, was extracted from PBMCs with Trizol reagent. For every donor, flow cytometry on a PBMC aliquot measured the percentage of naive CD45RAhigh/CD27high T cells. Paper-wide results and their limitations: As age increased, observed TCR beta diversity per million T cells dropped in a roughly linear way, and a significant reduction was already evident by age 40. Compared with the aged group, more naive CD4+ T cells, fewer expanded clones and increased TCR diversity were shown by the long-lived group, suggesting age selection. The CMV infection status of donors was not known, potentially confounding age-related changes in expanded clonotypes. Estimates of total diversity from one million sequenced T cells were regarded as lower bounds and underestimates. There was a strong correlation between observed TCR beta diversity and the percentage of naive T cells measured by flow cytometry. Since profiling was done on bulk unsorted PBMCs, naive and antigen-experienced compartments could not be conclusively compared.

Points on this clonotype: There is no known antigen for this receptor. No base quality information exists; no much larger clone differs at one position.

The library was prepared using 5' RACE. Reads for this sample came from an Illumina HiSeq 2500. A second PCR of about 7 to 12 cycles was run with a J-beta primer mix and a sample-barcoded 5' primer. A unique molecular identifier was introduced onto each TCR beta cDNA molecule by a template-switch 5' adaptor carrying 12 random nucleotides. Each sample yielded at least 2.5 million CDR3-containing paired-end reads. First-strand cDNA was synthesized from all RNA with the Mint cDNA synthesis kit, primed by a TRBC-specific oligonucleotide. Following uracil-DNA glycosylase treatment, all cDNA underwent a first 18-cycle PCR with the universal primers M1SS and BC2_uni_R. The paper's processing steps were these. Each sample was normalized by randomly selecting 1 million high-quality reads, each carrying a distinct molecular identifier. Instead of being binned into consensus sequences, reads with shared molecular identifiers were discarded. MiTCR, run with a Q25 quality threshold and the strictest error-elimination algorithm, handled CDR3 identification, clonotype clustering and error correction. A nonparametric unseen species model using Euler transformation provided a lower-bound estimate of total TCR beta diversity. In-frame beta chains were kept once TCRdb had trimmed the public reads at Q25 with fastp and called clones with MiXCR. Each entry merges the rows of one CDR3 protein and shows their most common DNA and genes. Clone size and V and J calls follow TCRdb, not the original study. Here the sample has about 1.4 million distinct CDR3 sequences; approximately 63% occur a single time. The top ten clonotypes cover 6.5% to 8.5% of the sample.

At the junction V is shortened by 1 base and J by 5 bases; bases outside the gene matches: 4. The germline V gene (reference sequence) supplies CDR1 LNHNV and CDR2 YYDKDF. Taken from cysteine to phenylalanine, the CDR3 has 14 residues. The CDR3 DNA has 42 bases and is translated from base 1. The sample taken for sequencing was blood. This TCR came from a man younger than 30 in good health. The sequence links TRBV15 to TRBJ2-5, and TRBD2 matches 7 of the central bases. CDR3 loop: CATSRGTSRETQYF. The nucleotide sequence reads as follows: TGTGCCACCAGCAGAGGGACTAGTCGGGAGACCCAGTACTTC.